This T cell receptor beta chain was documented in a study of blood T cell repertoires in COVID-19. Overall study: Sample material is recorded as cDNA or gDNA derived from T cells, B-cell-depleted T cells, or PBMCs.

Germline V gene lookup returns CDR1 SGHTA and CDR2 FQGNSA. This CDR3 has 16 amino acids. Trimming cost V 8 bases and J 0 bases, with 19 bases left between them. Per the study methods: For nucleated cells, counts were estimated from reference gene primer amplification. Measured with immunoSEQ multiplex PCR; TCRdb has only the in-frame clones, and not every one. D and trimming come from the DNA, and the V and J calls and clone size come from that table. There are about 340,000 clones in the sample; more than 70% occur only once, and roughly 3% lies in the top ten. This clone was counted between two and nine times.

The chain is built from TRBV7-2 and TRBJ1-2; D is possibly TRBD1 (6 bases). Sequencing input: peripheral blood. The sequence came from a man aged 25-45 years with active or convalescent COVID-19. The CDR3 reads CASAVTTGGPNYGYTF. CDR3 bases: TGTGCCAGCGCGGTGACCACCGGGGGGCCTAACTATGGCTACACCTTC.